This T cell receptor (beta chain) was recorded in a study of blood T cell repertoires in COVID-19. As for the study in general: Sites in the United States, Italy and Spain provided acute and convalescent COVID-19 samples.

V gave up 4 bases and J gave up 4 bases; unmatched junction bases: 9. Per germline, CDR1 SGHAT and CDR2 FQNNGV. The length of the CDR3 is 16 residues. Data came from immunoSEQ multiplex PCR; TCRdb stores just in-frame clones and leaves some out. The sample lists over 150,000 clones; about 74% were seen once. The clonotype originates from a man aged 55 to 70 with acute or convalescent COVID-19. Specimen: peripheral blood. This chain uses TRBV11-2 with TRBJ1-3, with 8 bases that match TRBD1. This CDR3 reads CASSSLQGAKGNTIYF. The CDR3 DNA follows: TGTGCCAGCAGCTCACTCCAGGGGGCTAAAGGAAACACCATATATTTT.